The 24 T cell receptor beta chains in this list originate from one sample, sequenced in a study of Graves' ophthalmopathy and Graves' hyperthyroidism. The authors amplified TCR beta CDR3 regions, and they did so from RNA transcripts for repertoire sequencing. The authors performed first-round RT-PCR with HTBI primers and then a second-round multiplex PCR. TCRdb passed the multiplex PCR reads through MiXCR, listing each CDR3 protein once. The sample records almost 750,000 distinct CDR3 sequences, around 40% being singletons. Sequencing was done on a sample of peripheral blood. All receptors derive from an adult man with Graves' ophthalmopathy.

J is TRBJ2-3 and V is TRBV29-1, with TRBD2 matching 13 bases. Germline CDR1 is SQVTM and CDR2 is ANQGSEA. The CDR3 contains 16 residues. Unmatched junction bases numbered 7, after V lost 7 bases and J lost 0 bases. CDR3 sequence reads: CSGSGTSGTSTDTQYF. The DNA of the CDR3 is TGCAGCGGGTCCGGGACTAGCGGGACTAGCACAGATACGCAGTATTTT.

This chain links TRBV7-8 with TRBJ1-5; TRBD1 might be the D (6 bases). CDR1 is SGHVS and CDR2 is FQNEAQ in the germline V gene. The germline V and J ends were trimmed by 2 bases and 11 bases, with 22 bases remaining between them. This CDR3 comprises 16 residues. The CDR3 here is CASSLLLAGGQETQHF. The CDR3 DNA is TGTGCCAGCAGCTTACTACTAGCGGGGGGCCAAGAGACCCAGCATTTT.

At least ten counts were recorded for this clonotype. The CDR3 spells CAIGRGSPNTEAFF. CDR3 sequence (DNA): TGTGCCATCGGTCGAGGCAGTCCGAACACTGAAGCTTTCTTT. The chain joins TRBV10-3 to TRBJ1-1; D gene unclear. Trimming took off 8 bases at V and 1 base at J, with 14 bases between the two ends. Looked up from germline, CDR1 is ENHRY and CDR2 is SYGVKD. This CDR3 contains 14 residues.

Worth noting for this clonotype: This could be a read error, since a much larger clone is one nucleotide away. This chain links TRBV27 with TRBJ1-6; 7 positions agree with TRBD1. Looked up from germline, CDR1 is MNHEY and CDR2 is SMNVEV (reference sequence). CDR3 length: 13 residues. CDR3 bases: TGTACCAGCAGGAGGGACAGTAATTCACCCCTCCACTTT. This sequence encodes CTSRRDSNSPLHF.

This clonotype has just a few counts. The chain couples TRBV6-2 or TRBV6-3 to TRBJ1-1, with D uncertain. This CDR3 is 13 amino acids long. Per germline, CDR1 MNHEY and CDR2 SVGEGT. V lost 8 bases and J 1 base, leaving 11 bases between the germline ends. CDR3: CASERVTNTEAFF. CDR3 in DNA: TGTGCCAGCGAGCGGGTGACGAACACTGAAGCTTTCTTT.

This chain joins TRBV7-9 and TRBJ1-6; TRBD1 might be the D (5 bases). V lost 6 bases to trimming and J lost 14 bases, with 20 bases between them. The CDR3 loop spans 14 amino acids. Germline V CDR1 and CDR2: SEHNR, FQNEAQ (reference sequence). The CDR3 nucleotides are TGTGCCAGCAGTTACGGGACCGGGGTCTCGGCCCTCCACTTT. This gives the protein CASSYGTGVSALHF.

In this sample, this clonotype turned up many times. The chain employs TRBV24-1 and TRBJ1-5, with D possibly being TRBD1 (6 bases). This CDR3 is 15 amino acids long. V was pared by 5 bases and J by 2 bases, with 12 bases between. Germline CDR1 and CDR2: KGHDR and SFDVKD. The CDR3 nucleotides are TGTGCCACCAGTGGAGGGGGTGGGGGCAATCAGCCCCAGCATTTT. Protein: CATSGGGGGNQPQHF.

This clonotype came up a few times. This chain connects TRBV7-2 to TRBJ2-6; D is perhaps TRBD1 or TRBD2 (6 bases each). V dropped 2 bases and J dropped 8 bases, with 16 bases sitting between them. CDR1 and CDR2 from the germline V gene are SGHTA and FQGNSA. There are 16 residues in the CDR3. The CDR3 protein is CASSLPLGGPSNVLTF. The CDR3 coding sequence is TGTGCCAGCAGCTTACCCTTGGGGGGCCCCTCCAACGTCCTGACTTTC.

This clonotype turned up a few times. This sequence joins TRBV14 and TRBJ2-6; 7 bases map to TRBD1. V trimming: 5 bases; J trimming: 6 bases; junction bases outside the gene matches: 13. The CDR3 covers 17 residues. Germline V gives CDR1 SGHDN, CDR2 FVKESK. This CDR3 is CASSKRTGSFLANVLTF. CDR3 nucleotides: TGTGCCAGCAGCAAACGGACAGGTTCTTTTTTGGCCAACGTCCTGACTTTC. The full variable domain, completed using reference TRBV14 and TRBJ2-6, is EAGVTQFPSHSVIEKGQTVTLRCDPISGHDNLYWYRRVMGKEIKFLLHFVKESKQDESGMPNNRFLAERTGGTYSTLKVQPAELEDSGVYFCASSKRTGSFLANVLTFGAGSRLTVL.

This clonotype showed up just a few times. At one end the junction does not follow the germline gene, possibly because of a read error. V gene TRBV10-3 combines with J gene TRBJ2-7; 8 bases map to TRBD1. From germline, CDR1 is ENHRY and CDR2 SYGVKD. The CDR3 covers 14 residues. CDR3 DNA sequence: TGTGCCAGCAGTTACTCTACCACAGGGGGCGAGCAGTACTTC. Residues: CASSYSTTGGEQYF.

This clonotype showed up many times. J is TRBJ1-4 and V is TRBV7-9; D is undetermined. The CDR3 is 14 amino acids. In germline, CDR1 is SEHNR, CDR2 FQNEAQ (reference sequence). V shed 2 bases and J shed 0 bases, with 4 bases lying between them. CDR3 sequence reads: CASSLSATNEKLFF. The CDR3 bases are TGTGCCAGCAGCTTAAGTGCAACTAATGAAAAACTGTTTTTT. Using reference TRBV7-9 and TRBJ1-4 for the parts outside the CDR3, the full variable domain is DTGVSQNPRHKITKRGQNVTFRCDPISEHNRLYWYRQTLGQGPEFLTYFQNEAQLEKSRLLSDRFSAERPKGSFSTLEIQRTEQGDSAMYLCASSLSATNEKLFFGSGTQLSVL.

This clonotype was detected once. One end of the junction is discordant with germline, which a read error may explain. The V call is TRBV10-3, the J call TRBJ1-6; tentatively, D is TRBD1 (5 bases). Germline lookup yields CDR1 ENHRY and CDR2 SYGVKD. There are 17 residues in the CDR3. CDR3 in DNA: TGTGCCAGCAGTTACTCTGGAGGGGTAGCCTATAATTCACCCCTCCACTTT. Its translation is CASSYSGGVAYNSPLHF.

This clonotype was counted many times. The chain has TRBV20-1 and TRBJ1-2; D not resolved. Germline CDR1 and CDR2: DFQATT and SNEGSKA (reference sequence). The CDR3 has 11 residues. V lost 1 base to trimming and J lost 8 bases, with 8 bases between them. The CDR3 protein is CSARVGEGYTF. Written as DNA, the CDR3 is TGCAGTGCTAGAGTTGGGGAAGGCTACACCTTC.

The chain couples TRBV20-1 to TRBJ2-7; 11 bases map to TRBD2. V was clipped by 6 bases and J by 7 bases; unmatched bases: 14. This CDR3 contains 15 residues. Germline V lookup: CDR1 DFQATT, CDR2 SNEGSKA (reference sequence). In nucleotides, the CDR3 is TGCAGTGCGCCCGGGACTAGCGGAGGGGATTTGGAGCAGTACTTC. Protein product: CSAPGTSGGDLEQYF.

The table lists this clonotype with many counts. The chain uses TRBV24-1 and TRBJ2-7, with D perhaps matching TRBD1 or TRBD2 (5 bases each). Germline V gene sequence: CDR1 KGHDR, CDR2 SFDVKD. V shed 2 bases and J shed 4 bases, with 17 bases lying between them. The CDR3 contains 16 residues. CDR3 amino acids: CATSDSGSGRRYEQYF. The CDR3 nucleotides are TGTGCCACCAGTGATTCCGGATCGGGACGTCGGTACGAGCAGTACTTC.

Notes on this clonotype: At one boundary the junction diverges from the germline segment, which might be a read error. This chain joins TRBV20-1 and TRBJ1-5; D is possibly TRBD1 (5 bases). The CDR3 has 15 residues. Germline loops: CDR1 DFQATT, CDR2 SNEGSKA (reference sequence). The CDR3 loop is CSARSGREGNRPQHF. The CDR3 DNA follows: TGCAGTGCTAGGTCAGGCAGGGAAGGCAATCGGCCCCAGCATTTT.

A remark on this clonotype: One end of the junction varies from germline; a read error may be responsible. The gene calls are TRBV2 and TRBJ2-5, with 9 nucleotides matching TRBD1. CDR1 is SNHLY, CDR2 FYNNEI, per germline. CDR3 length equals 14 residues. The CDR3 loop reads CASSGGQGWETQYF. The CDR3 DNA follows: TGTGCCAGTAGTGGGGGACAGGGTTGGGAGACCCAGTACTTC.

V is TRBV20-1 and J is TRBJ1-1, with TRBD1 matching 8 bases. V lost 4 bases to trimming and J lost 6 bases; unmatched junction nucleotides: 13. This CDR3 has 15 amino acids. Germline V gives CDR1 DFQATT, CDR2 SNEGSKA (reference sequence). CDR3 sequence reads: CSATEVAGGVAEAFF. As DNA, the CDR3 is TGCAGTGCTACCGAGGTGGCAGGGGGCGTAGCTGAAGCTTTCTTT.

Points on this clonotype: It may be a read error: a sequence one base away is much more abundant. The chain is built from TRBV13 and TRBJ1-1; 7 bases line up with TRBD1. Germline values: CDR1 PRHDT, CDR2 FYEKMQ (reference sequence). There are 12 residues in the CDR3. V trimming: 5 bases; J trimming: 6 bases; junction bases outside the gene matches: 3. This CDR3 is CASSDGQAEAFF. DNA for the CDR3: TGTGCCAGCAGCGACGGACAGGCTGAAGCTTTCTTT. The full variable domain, in which reference TRBV13 and TRBJ1-1 provide the parts outside the CDR3, is AAGVIQSPRHLIKEKRETATLKCYPIPRHDTVYWYQQGPGQDPQFLISFYEKMQSDKGSIPDRFSAQQFSDYHSELNMSSLELGDSALYFCASSDGQAEAFFGQGTRLTVV.

This clonotype was seen a few times. The chain uses TRBV9 and TRBJ1-2; the match to TRBD1 covers 9 bases. V lost 3 bases, J lost 4 bases, and 7 bases stayed unmatched. The CDR3 length is 15 residues. CDR1 is SGDLS and CDR2 is YYNGEE in the germline V gene. The CDR3 loop reads CASSAARQGGYGYTF. CDR3 bases: TGTGCCAGCAGCGCCGCCCGACAGGGGGGCTATGGCTACACCTTC.

The chain combines TRBV15 with TRBJ1-5; TRBD1 agrees at 9 bases. CDR1 is LNHNV, CDR2 YYDKDF, per germline (reference sequence). The CDR3 sequence is 15 residues long. The trim removed 6 bases at V and 2 bases at J, leaving 5 bases unmatched. CDR3 sequence: CATSGTGLGNQPQHF. The CDR3 DNA reads TGTGCCACCAGTGGGACAGGGCTCGGCAATCAGCCCCAGCATTTT.

V gene TRBV6-5 combines with J gene TRBJ1-2; maybe TRBD1 (5 bases). Germline assignment: CDR1 MNHEY and CDR2 SVGAGI. CDR3 length: 18 amino acids. Trimming stripped 4 bases from V and 5 bases from J, with 26 bases between. The CDR3 spells CASSSNLYYDSGSYGYTF. The CDR3 bases are TGTGCCAGCAGTTCAAATCTTTACTACGACAGCGGCAGTTATGGCTACACCTTC.

Notes on this clonotype: Compared with germline, one end of the junction differs, possibly owing to a read error. This sequence joins TRBV24-1 and TRBJ1-5; 8 bases line up with TRBD1. Germline CDR1 KGHDR, CDR2 SFDVKD. The CDR3 covers 16 residues. In nucleotides, the CDR3 is TGTGCCAGCAGTTACTCGACTCAGGGGGCGAGTCAGCCCCAGCATTTT. Translation: CASSYSTQGASQPQHF.

The genes are TRBV9 and TRBJ2-7, with 7 bases identical to TRBD1. Trimming at V came to 4 bases and at J to 0 bases, leaving 4 bases not matched to a gene. CDR1 and CDR2 from the germline V gene are SGDLS and YYNGEE. The CDR3 spans 14 residues. CDR3 in DNA: TGTGCCAGCAGCCCAGAGGGGGCCTCCTACGAGCAGTACTTC. Its translation: CASSPEGASYEQYF.